Listed here are 16 T cell receptor beta chains from one sample, sequenced in a study of blood T cell repertoires in COVID-19. The protocol was immunoSEQ multiplex PCR, while the TCRdb copy is restricted to in-frame clones and leaves out a portion. Here the sample spans 110,000 or so clones, about 87% being singletons. The source material was peripheral blood. These receptors were collected from a woman in her forties or fifties with acute or convalescent COVID-19.

The chain recombines TRBV5-1 with TRBJ1-1, with 8 nucleotides matching TRBD1. The CDR3 totals 15 residues. V dropped 2 bases and J dropped 0; count of bases not matched to a gene: 3. Germline lookup yields CDR1 SGHRS and CDR2 YFSETQ. The CDR3 protein is CASSLQGDLNTEAFF. In DNA, the CDR3 is TGCGCCAGCAGCTTACAGGGGGACCTGAACACTGAAGCTTTCTTT. The full variable domain, completed using reference TRBV5-1 and TRBJ1-1, is KAGVTQTPRYLIKTRGQQVTLSCSPISGHRSVSWYQQTPGQGLQFLFEYFSETQRNKGNFPGRFSGRQFSNSRSEMNVSTLELGDSALYLCASSLQGDLNTEAFFGQGTRLTVV.

The chain couples TRBV27 to TRBJ2-7, with D possibly TRBD2 on 5 matching bases. V shed 2 bases and J shed 5 bases, with 7 bases lying between them. CDR1 MNHEY and CDR2 SMNVEV come from the germline V gene (reference sequence). The CDR3 is 12 amino acids. The CDR3 here is CASSLRGNEQYF. In DNA, the CDR3 is TGTGCCAGCAGTTTAAGAGGGAACGAGCAGTACTTC.

This chain joins TRBV11-2 and TRBJ1-2, with TRBD1 matching 8 bases. The CDR3 loop spans 13 amino acids. J gave up 7 bases and V 1 base, and 2 bases lay outside the gene matches. CDR1 and CDR2 from the germline V gene are SGHAT and FQNNGV. The CDR3: CASSLAGGAGYTF. CDR3 DNA sequence: TGTGCCAGCAGCTTAGCAGGGGGCGCTGGCTACACCTTC.

The V and J genes are TRBV7-2 and TRBJ2-7; TRBD2 matches at 11 bases. V shed 1 base, J shed 2 bases, and the junction held 4 bases outside the gene matches. This CDR3 comprises 16 residues. Per the germline V gene, CDR1 is SGHTA and CDR2 is FQGNSA. The CDR3 bases are TGTGCCAGCAGCTTAGTTCTAGCGGGAGGAACCTACGAGCAGTACTTC. Translating it yields CASSLVLAGGTYEQYF.

V is TRBV5-1 and J is TRBJ2-2; TRBD2 agrees at 13 bases. From germline, CDR1 is SGHRS and CDR2 YFSETQ. Trimming removed 1 base from V and 3 bases from J; junction bases left unmatched: 15. The CDR3 consists of 21 residues. In DNA, the CDR3 is TGCGCCAGCAGCTTGAATCAACTGGGTGGACTAGCGGGGGCCTACACCGGGGAGCTGTTTTTT. This encodes CASSLNQLGGLAGAYTGELFF.

The J gene is TRBJ2-7, the V gene TRBV2, with 7 nucleotides matching TRBD2. Trimming at V came to 10 bases and at J to 2 bases, leaving 8 bases not matched to a gene. Germline CDR1 SNHLY, CDR2 FYNNEI. The CDR3 has 13 amino acids. CDR3 sequence (DNA): TGTGCCACCGGCCGCGCGGGGGCCTACGAGCAGTACTTC. Translation gives CATGRAGAYEQYF.

The genes are TRBV5-4 and TRBJ2-3, with TRBD2 as a possible D gene (5 bases). The CDR3 contains 19 residues. Germline CDR1 SGHNT, CDR2 YYREEE (reference sequence). With 4 bases removed from V and 0 bases from J, the gap between germline ends came to 24 bases. CDR3 amino acids: CASSGRRRGSLISTDTQYF. Here the CDR3 DNA reads TGTGCCAGCAGCGGACGGAGGCGAGGTTCACTGATCAGCACAGATACGCAGTATTTT.

V usage is TRBV28 and J usage is TRBJ1-1, with D uncertain. CDR1 and CDR2 from the germline V gene are MDHEN and SYDVKM. The V end lost 3 bases, the J end lost 7 bases, and 9 bases lay between the germline ends. The CDR3 loop spans 12 amino acids. CDR3 in DNA: TGTGCCAGCAGTTTTAGGCGGAGTGAAGCTTTCTTT. This gives the protein CASSFRRSEAFF.

This chain joins TRBV18 and TRBJ1-3; 7 bases agree with TRBD1. The germline V gene encodes CDR1 KGHSH and CDR2 LQKENI. The CDR3 loop spans 16 amino acids. Trimming at V came to 4 bases and at J to 4 bases, leaving 10 bases not matched to a gene. The CDR3 nucleotides read TGTGCCAGCTCACTCACGGGACAGTCGGCCGGAAACACCATATATTTT. Translating gives CASSLTGQSAGNTIYF. Full variable domain (rest looked up from reference TRBV18 and TRBJ1-3): NAGVMQNPRHLVRRRGQEARLRCSPMKGHSHVYWYRQLPEEGLKFMVYLQKENIIDESGMPKERFSAEFPKEGPSILRIQQVVRGDSAAYFCASSLTGQSAGNTIYFGEGSWLTVV.

The V call is TRBV19, the J call TRBJ1-1; no definite D call. This CDR3 is 15 amino acids long. The germline V gene has CDR1 LNHDA and CDR2 SQIVND (reference sequence). V dropped 1 base and J dropped 2 bases, with 11 bases sitting between them. The CDR3 sequence is CASSIGREYNTEAFF. The CDR3 DNA reads TGTGCCAGTAGTATAGGGAGGGAATACAACACTGAAGCTTTCTTT.

This clone was detected only once. The rearrangement links TRBV5-1 to TRBJ2-3, with 8 bases lining up with TRBD1. CDR3 length: 16 amino acids. Per germline, CDR1 SGHRS and CDR2 YFSETQ. V shed 4 bases, J shed 1 base, and the junction held 8 bases outside the gene matches. CDR3 coding DNA: TGCGCCAGCAGCCCATACAACAGGGGGGGCACAGATACGCAGTATTTT. It is translated as CASSPYNRGGTDTQYF.

The V gene is TRBV2, the J gene TRBJ2-6, with D hard to call. The CDR3 totals 15 residues. Germline CDR1 reads SNHLY; CDR2 reads FYNNEI. Trimming cost V 0 bases and J 4 bases, with 7 bases left between them. CDR3 bases: TGTGCCAGCAGTGAAGCGCGGTTGGGGGCCAACGTCCTGACTTTC. This translates into CASSEARLGANVLTF.

This clone was seen a few times. The V gene is TRBV25-1, the J gene TRBJ1-1, with TRBD1 as a possible D gene (5 bases). From germline, CDR1 is MGHDK and CDR2 SYGVNS. Trimming took off 4 bases at V and 4 bases at J, with 19 bases between the two ends. The CDR3 length is 16 residues. The CDR3 here is CASSVLTTGVSTEAFF. CDR3 coding DNA: TGTGCCAGCAGTGTCCTTACAACAGGCGTAAGCACTGAAGCTTTCTTT.

Comments on this clone: The sample holds other DNA sequences that translate to the same CDR3. The rearrangement uses TRBV18 and TRBJ1-5; 11 bases fit TRBD1. V dropped 2 bases and J dropped 6; count of bases not matched to a gene: 3. The CDR3 contains 15 residues. CDR1 and CDR2 (germline): KGHSH, LQKENI. CDR3 residues: CASSPGTGGGQPQHF. The CDR3, as DNA: TGTGCCAGCTCACCAGGGACAGGGGGGGGTCAGCCCCAGCATTTT. Complete variable domain (other parts from reference TRBV18 and TRBJ1-5): NAGVMQNPRHLVRRRGQEARLRCSPMKGHSHVYWYRQLPEEGLKFMVYLQKENIIDESGMPKERFSAEFPKEGPSILRIQQVVRGDSAAYFCASSPGTGGGQPQHFGDGTRLSIL.

V and J are TRBV3-1 (or the pseudogene TRBV3-2) and TRBJ1-6, with D unclear. This CDR3 contains 17 residues. The V and J ends lost 0 bases and 2 bases respectively, with 11 bases between them. CDR1 LGHDT and CDR2 YNNKEL come from the germline V gene (reference sequence). CDR3 coding DNA: TGTGCCAGCAGCCAAGATTCCCCAGGAACCTATAATTCACCCCTCCACTTT. Its protein is CASSQDSPGTYNSPLHF.

The chain carries TRBV7-8 and TRBJ1-1, with D perhaps matching TRBD1 (5 bases). Between the trimmed V and J ends, which lost 2 bases and 5 bases, there was a span of 9 bases. Looked up from germline, CDR1 is SGHVS and CDR2 is FQNEAQ. The CDR3 sequence is 13 residues long. CDR3 coding DNA: TGTGCCAGCAGCTTATCCGGGGGGACTGAAGCTTTCTTT. Protein product: CASSLSGGTEAFF.